This TCR beta chain originates from a study of cytomegalovirus exposure and HLA in healthy donors. Study observations and caveats: Being indistinguishable, some V segments were excluded, TRBV6-2 and TRBV6-3 among them. In vitro assays verified that three CMV-associated chains recognized CMV antigens specifically.

The PCR contained 60 Vbeta and 13 Jbeta primers. Only in-frame clones appear in the TCRdb table, and some are missing; sequencing was by immunoSEQ multiplex PCR. Of some 190,000 clones in the sample, 76% are singletons; the top ten hold 1.5% to 2%. Unrecorded immune exposures were likely, despite nominal health at sampling. J was trimmed by 9 bases and V by 7 bases; bases with no gene match: 12. The length of the CDR3 is 14 residues. CDR1 is LNHDA, CDR2 SQIVND, per germline (reference sequence). This clone was detected once. The antigen is undetermined. The receptor's source is a man younger than 30 in good health and CMV-seronegative. The chain has TRBV19 and TRBJ2-1, with TRBD2 matching over 7 bases. The specimen sequenced was PBMCs. CDR3 residues: CASNTGGRVGEQFF. As DNA, the CDR3 is TGTGCCAGTAACACCGGGGGGAGGGTCGGTGAGCAGTTCTTC.